The 10 T cell receptor beta chains in this list originate from one sample, sequenced in a study of cytomegalovirus exposure and HLA in healthy donors (dated by TCRdb to 2015 to 2018). The library came from the immunoSEQ multiplex PCR assay. A mixture of 60 forward primers for TCR Vbeta segments and 13 reverse primers for TCR Jbeta segments was used in the multiplex PCR. Not all clones reach the TCRdb copy of this immuneACCESS table, which keeps in-frame sequences only. Checked studies attribute under half of the gap to unresolved V genes and leave the rest unexplained. The sample includes about 180,000 clones, with around three quarters observed a single time. In total, the top ten clones hold 1% of the sample. The sequencing sample was made of PBMCs. The source of these receptors is a woman between 45 and 65 years old in good health and CMV-seropositive.

The chain recombines TRBV19 with TRBJ2-2; a weak D match, TRBD2 (6 bases). Trimming removed 7 bases at V and 7 bases at J, with 19 bases between. The CDR3 contains 15 residues. Germline CDR1 reads LNHDA; CDR2 reads SQIVND (reference sequence). Here the CDR3 DNA reads TGTGCCAGTAAACCCTCGGAGGGCCGAGGCGGGGAGCTGTTTTTT. This codes for CASKPSEGRGGELFF.

Notes on this clone: The sample holds other DNA sequences that translate to the same CDR3. The chain links TRBV19 to TRBJ1-1; D ambiguous. The CDR3 extends over 14 amino acids. V was cut by 5 bases and J by 1 base, with 11 bases left in between. CDR1 and CDR2 (germline): LNHDA, SQIVND (reference sequence). CDR3 nucleotides: TGTGCCAGTAGTTTAGGGCGGGAGAACACTGAAGCTTTCTTT. Encoded protein: CASSLGRENTEAFF. The variable domain in full, with the rest retrieved from reference TRBV19 and TRBJ1-1, is DGGITQSPKYLFRKEGQNVTLSCEQNLNHDAMYWYRQDPGQGLRLIYYSQIVNDFQKGDIAEGYSVSREKKESFPLTVTSAQKNPTAFYLCASSLGRENTEAFFGQGTRLTVV.

The V and J genes are TRBV7-2 and TRBJ2-3; TRBD2 matches at 10 bases. Germline lookup yields CDR1 SGHTA and CDR2 FQGNSA. The ends lost 5 bases at V and 4 bases at J; junction bases unmatched: 6. The CDR3 consists of 15 residues. The CDR3 region has the DNA TGTGCCAGCAGCCGAAGCGGGGGGGCCGCAGATACGCAGTATTTT. Its protein product is CASSRSGGAADTQYF.

The gene calls are TRBV5-5 and TRBJ2-5, with 11 bases that match TRBD1. This CDR3 contains 16 residues. Germline trimming cut 1 base from V and 5 bases from J; bases unmatched to any gene: 7. Germline loops: CDR1 SGHKS, CDR2 YYEKEE (reference sequence). The CDR3 protein is CASSLTWTGGRETQYF. The CDR3 DNA is TGTGCCAGCAGCTTGACCTGGACAGGGGGCAGGGAGACCCAGTACTTC.

V gene TRBV18 combines with J gene TRBJ2-7; 8 nucleotides line up with TRBD1. The V gene's germline CDR1 is KGHSH and CDR2 LQKENI. V shed 5 bases and J 3 bases; nucleotides not matched to a gene: 9. This CDR3 region has 15 residues. The CDR3 region has the DNA TGTGCCAGCTCAACCCGGGACAGGCATCTCTACGAGCAGTACTTC. This translates into CASSTRDRHLYEQYF.

V and J are TRBV4-2 and TRBJ2-6, with D unclear. Trimming took 2 bases from V and 4 from J, leaving 12 bases between them. The CDR3 contains 16 residues. Germline V gene lookup returns CDR1 LGHNA and CDR2 YNFKEQ. CDR3 region: CASSQPSQRGANVLTF. The CDR3, as DNA: TGTGCCAGCAGCCAACCCTCCCAGAGGGGGGCCAACGTCCTGACTTTC.

This sequence joins TRBV6-6 and TRBJ2-3; 8 positions agree with TRBD1. V was clipped by 4 bases and J by 1 base; unmatched bases: 7. CDR1 and CDR2 from the germline V gene are MNHNY and SVGAGI (reference sequence). The CDR3 runs to 16 residues. The CDR3 region has the DNA TGTGCCAGCAGTTTGGACAGGGTAAGCGGCACAGATACGCAGTATTTT. Translation gives CASSLDRVSGTDTQYF.

J is TRBJ2-3 and V is TRBV9; 7 nucleotides align to TRBD1. Germline CDR1 SGDLS, CDR2 YYNGEE. The CDR3 covers 17 residues. V lost 0 bases, J lost 1 base, and 8 bases stayed unmatched. CDR3 residues: CASSVGGAQGGTDTQYF. The DNA for the CDR3 is TGTGCCAGCAGCGTAGGGGGCGCTCAGGGGGGCACAGATACGCAGTATTTT.

The chain joins TRBV5-1 to TRBJ1-1; TRBD1 matches 7 bases. Germline V gives CDR1 SGHRS, CDR2 YFSETQ. V shed 5 bases and J 8 bases; nucleotides not matched to a gene: 3. This CDR3 is 11 amino acids long. CDR3 DNA sequence: TGCGCCAGCAGAAGGGACAGCGAAGCTTTCTTT. Translation: CASRRDSEAFF.

The genes are TRBV18 and TRBJ1-3; 7 bases fit TRBD1. Trimming removed 6 bases from V and 3 bases from J; junction bases left unmatched: 5. Germline-derived CDR1 and CDR2 are KGHSH and LQKENI. The CDR3 is 14 residues long. For the CDR3, the DNA is TGTGCCAGCTCTCTCGGGACAGTTGGAAACACCATATATTTT. Translated: CASSLGTVGNTIYF.